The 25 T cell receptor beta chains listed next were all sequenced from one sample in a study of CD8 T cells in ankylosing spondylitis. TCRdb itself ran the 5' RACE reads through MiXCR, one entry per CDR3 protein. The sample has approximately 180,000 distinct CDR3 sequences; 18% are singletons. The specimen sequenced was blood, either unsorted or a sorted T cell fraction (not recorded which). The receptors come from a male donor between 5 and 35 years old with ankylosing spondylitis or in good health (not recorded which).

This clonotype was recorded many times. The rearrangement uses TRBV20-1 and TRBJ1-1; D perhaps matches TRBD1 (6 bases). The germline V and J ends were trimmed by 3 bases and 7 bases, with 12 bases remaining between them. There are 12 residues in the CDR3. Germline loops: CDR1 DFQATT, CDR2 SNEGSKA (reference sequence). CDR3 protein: CSASPGHLEAFF. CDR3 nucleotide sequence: TGCAGTGCTAGCCCGGGACACCTTGAAGCTTTCTTT.

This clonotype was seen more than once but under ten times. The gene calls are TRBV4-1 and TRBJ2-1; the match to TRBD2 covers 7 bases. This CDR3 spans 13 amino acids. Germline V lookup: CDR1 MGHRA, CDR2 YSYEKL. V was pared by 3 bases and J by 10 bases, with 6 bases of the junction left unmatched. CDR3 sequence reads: CASSQVGGEEQFF. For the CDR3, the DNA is TGCGCCAGCAGCCAGGTGGGAGGGGAAGAGCAGTTCTTC.

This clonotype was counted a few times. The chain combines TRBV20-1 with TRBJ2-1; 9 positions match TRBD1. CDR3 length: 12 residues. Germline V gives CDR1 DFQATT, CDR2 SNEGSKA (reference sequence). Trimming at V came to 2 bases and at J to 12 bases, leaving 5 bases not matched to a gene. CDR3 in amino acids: CSARNRGHPQFF. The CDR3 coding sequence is TGCAGTGCTAGAAACAGGGGGCACCCGCAGTTCTTC.

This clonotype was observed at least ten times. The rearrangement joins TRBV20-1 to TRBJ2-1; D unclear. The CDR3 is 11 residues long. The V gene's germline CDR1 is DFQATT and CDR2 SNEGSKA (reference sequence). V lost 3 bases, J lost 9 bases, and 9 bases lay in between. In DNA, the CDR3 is TGCAGTGCTAGTAATAGTCGTGAGCAGTTCTTC. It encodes CSASNSREQFF.

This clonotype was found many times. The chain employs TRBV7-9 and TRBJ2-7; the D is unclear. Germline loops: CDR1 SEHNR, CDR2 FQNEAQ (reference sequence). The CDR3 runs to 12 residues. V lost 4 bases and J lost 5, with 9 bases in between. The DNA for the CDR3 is TGTGCCAGCAGCTCGGTATGGGACGAGCAGTACGTC. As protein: CASSSVWDEQYV.

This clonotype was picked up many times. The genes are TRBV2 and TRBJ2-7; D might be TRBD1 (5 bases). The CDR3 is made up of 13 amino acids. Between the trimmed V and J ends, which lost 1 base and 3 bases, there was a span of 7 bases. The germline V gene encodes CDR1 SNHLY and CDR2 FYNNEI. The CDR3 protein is CASSEDRNYEQYF. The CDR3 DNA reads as TGTGCCAGCAGTGAAGACAGGAACTACGAGCAGTACTTC. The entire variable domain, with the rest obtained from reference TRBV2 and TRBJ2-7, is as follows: EPEVTQTPSHQVTQMGQEVILRCVPISNHLYFYWYRQILGQKVEFLVSFYNNEISEKSEIFDDQFSVERPDGSNFTLKIRSTKLEDSAMYFCASSEDRNYEQYFGPGTRLTVT.

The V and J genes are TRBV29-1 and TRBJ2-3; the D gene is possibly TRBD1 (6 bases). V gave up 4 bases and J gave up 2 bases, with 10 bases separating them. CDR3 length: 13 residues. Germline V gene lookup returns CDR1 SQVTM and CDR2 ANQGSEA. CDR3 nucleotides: TGCAGCGTTGGGACAGTCTTCACAGATACGCAGTATTTT. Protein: CSVGTVFTDTQYF.

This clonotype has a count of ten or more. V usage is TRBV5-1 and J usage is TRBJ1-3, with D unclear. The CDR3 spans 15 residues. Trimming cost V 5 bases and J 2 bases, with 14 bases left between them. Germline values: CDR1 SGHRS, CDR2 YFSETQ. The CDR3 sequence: CASRKDGQPGNTIYF. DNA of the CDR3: TGCGCCAGCAGAAAGGACGGTCAGCCTGGAAACACCATATATTTT.

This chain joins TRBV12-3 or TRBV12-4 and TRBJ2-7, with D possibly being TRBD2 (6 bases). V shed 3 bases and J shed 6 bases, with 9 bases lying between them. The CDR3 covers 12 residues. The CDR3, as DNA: TGTGCCAGCAGTTTCACCGGGAGCGAGCAGTACGTC. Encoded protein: CASSFTGSEQYV.

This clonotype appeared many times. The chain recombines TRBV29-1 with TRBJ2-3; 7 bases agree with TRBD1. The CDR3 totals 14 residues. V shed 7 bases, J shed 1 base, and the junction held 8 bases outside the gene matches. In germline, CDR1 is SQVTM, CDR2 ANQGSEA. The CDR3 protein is CSALATGRTDTQYF. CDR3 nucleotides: TGCAGCGCCTTGGCGACAGGGCGCACAGATACGCAGTATTTT.

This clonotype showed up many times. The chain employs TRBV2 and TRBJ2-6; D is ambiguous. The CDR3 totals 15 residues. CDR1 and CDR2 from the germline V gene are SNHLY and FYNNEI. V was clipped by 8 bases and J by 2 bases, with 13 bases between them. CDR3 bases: TGTGCCAGCTTAGGGCTCCGGACTGGGGCCAACGTCCTGACTTTC. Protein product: CASLGLRTGANVLTF.

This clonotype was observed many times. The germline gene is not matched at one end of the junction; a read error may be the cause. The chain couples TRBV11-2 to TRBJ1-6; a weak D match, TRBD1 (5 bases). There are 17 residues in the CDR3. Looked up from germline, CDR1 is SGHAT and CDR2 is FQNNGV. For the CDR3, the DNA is TGTGCCAGCAGATTAGCGGGGCGCCGGACACATAATTCACCCCTCCACTTT. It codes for CASRLAGRRTHNSPLHF.

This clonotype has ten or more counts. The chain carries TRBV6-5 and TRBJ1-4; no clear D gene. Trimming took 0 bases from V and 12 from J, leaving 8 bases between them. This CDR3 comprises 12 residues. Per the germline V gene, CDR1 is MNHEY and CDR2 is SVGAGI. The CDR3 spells CASSYSGEELFF. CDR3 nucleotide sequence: TGTGCCAGCAGTTACTCCGGGGAGGAACTGTTTTTT.

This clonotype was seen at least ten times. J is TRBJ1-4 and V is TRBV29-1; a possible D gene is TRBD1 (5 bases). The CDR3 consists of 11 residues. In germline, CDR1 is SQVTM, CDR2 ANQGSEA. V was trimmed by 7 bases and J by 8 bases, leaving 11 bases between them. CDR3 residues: CSAGGTEKLFF. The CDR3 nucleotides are TGCAGCGCCGGTGGGACCGAAAAACTGTTTTTT.

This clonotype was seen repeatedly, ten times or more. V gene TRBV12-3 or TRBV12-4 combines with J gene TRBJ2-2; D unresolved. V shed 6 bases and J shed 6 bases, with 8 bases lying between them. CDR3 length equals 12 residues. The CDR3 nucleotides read TGTGCCAGCAGCCTGTGGGCCGGGGAGCTGTTTTTT. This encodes CASSLWAGELFF.

The CDR3 region is CATSDTGTGSYNEQFF. CDR3 bases: TGTGCCACCAGTGATACCGGGACAGGGTCCTACAATGAGCAGTTCTTC. The chain couples TRBV24-1 to TRBJ2-1; 9 bases agree with TRBD1. This CDR3 has 16 amino acids. J gave up 1 base and V 3 bases, and 3 bases lay outside the gene matches. In germline, CDR1 is KGHDR, CDR2 SFDVKD.

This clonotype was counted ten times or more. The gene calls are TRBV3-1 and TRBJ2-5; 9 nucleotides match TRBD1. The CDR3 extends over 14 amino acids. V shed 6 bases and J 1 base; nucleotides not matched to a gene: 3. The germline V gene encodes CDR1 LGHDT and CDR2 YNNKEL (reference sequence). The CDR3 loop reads CASRGTGPQETQYF. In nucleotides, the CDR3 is TGTGCCAGCAGGGGGACAGGGCCCCAAGAGACCCAGTACTTC.

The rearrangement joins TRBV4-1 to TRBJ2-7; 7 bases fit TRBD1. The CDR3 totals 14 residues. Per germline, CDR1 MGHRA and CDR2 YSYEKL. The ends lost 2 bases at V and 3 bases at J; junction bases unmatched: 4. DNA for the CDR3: TGCGCCAGCAGCCAATACAGGGGAGACTACGAGCAGTACGTC. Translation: CASSQYRGDYEQYV.

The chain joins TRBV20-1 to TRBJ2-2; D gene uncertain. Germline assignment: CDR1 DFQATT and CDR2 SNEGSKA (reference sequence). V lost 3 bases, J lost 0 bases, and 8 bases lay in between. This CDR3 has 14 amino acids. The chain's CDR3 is CSASDFANTGELFF. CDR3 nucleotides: TGCAGTGCTAGTGACTTCGCGAACACCGGGGAGCTGTTTTTT.

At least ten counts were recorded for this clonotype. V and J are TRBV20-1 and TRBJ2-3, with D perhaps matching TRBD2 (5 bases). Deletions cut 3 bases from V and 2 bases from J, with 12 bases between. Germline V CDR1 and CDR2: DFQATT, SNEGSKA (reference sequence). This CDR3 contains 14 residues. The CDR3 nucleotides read TGCAGTGCTAGCCCCGGAGGCCCCACAGATACGCAGTATTTT. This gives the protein CSASPGGPTDTQYF.

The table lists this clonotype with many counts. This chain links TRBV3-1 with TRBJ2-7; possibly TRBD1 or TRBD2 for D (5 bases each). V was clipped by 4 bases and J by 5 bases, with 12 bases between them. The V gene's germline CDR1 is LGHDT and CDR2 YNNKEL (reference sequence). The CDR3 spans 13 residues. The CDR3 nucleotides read TGTGCCAGCAGCCCCGGGACGCCGAACGAGCAGTACTTC. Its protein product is CASSPGTPNEQYF.

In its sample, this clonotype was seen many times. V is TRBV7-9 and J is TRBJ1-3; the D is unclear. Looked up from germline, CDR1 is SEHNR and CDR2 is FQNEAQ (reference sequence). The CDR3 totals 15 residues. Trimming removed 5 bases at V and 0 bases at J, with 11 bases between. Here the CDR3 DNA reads TGTGCCAGCAGCCATCCAGCCGCCTCTGGAAACACCATATATTTT. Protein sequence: CASSHPAASGNTIYF.

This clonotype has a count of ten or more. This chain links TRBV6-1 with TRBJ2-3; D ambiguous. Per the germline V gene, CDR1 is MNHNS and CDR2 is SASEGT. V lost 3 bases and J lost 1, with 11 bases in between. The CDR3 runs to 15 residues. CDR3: CASSEPQGGTDTQYF. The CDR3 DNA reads TGTGCCAGCAGTGAGCCTCAAGGTGGCACAGATACGCAGTATTTT.

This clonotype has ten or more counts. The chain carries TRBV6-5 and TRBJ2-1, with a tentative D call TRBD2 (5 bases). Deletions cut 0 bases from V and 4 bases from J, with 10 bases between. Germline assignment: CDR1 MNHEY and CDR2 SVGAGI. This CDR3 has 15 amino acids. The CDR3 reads CASSYSGITYNEQFF. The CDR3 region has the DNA TGTGCCAGCAGTTACTCCGGGATTACTTACAATGAGCAGTTCTTC.

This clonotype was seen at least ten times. The CDR3 loop reads CASSRQGSGSHQPQHF. The CDR3 DNA reads TGTGCCAGTAGTCGCCAGGGTTCAGGGAGTCATCAGCCCCAGCATTTT. V gene TRBV19 combines with J gene TRBJ1-5; possibly TRBD1 for D (5 bases). CDR3 length equals 16 residues. In germline, CDR1 is LNHDA, CDR2 SQIVND (reference sequence). Trimming removed 5 bases at V and 5 bases at J, with 19 bases between.